Each of the 30 T cell receptor beta chains below was sequenced from the same sample in a study of CD4 T cells in relation to SARS-CoV-2 and coronaviruses. Profiling relied on immunoSEQ multiplex PCR, and the TCRdb table lists in-frame clones only, not all of them. The data contain about 56,000 clones, 92% of them seen just once; the ten biggest clones take up roughly 0.37%. Sequenced material: naive CD4+ T cells from PBMCs. Subset specified: naive CD4+ T cells isolated by negative enrichment. The origin of the receptors is an adult with COVID-19.

V usage is TRBV5-1 and J usage is TRBJ2-1; no firm D call. With 2 bases removed from V and 5 bases from J, the gap between germline ends came to 11 bases. Germline lookup yields CDR1 SGHRS and CDR2 YFSETQ. The CDR3 contains 14 residues. As DNA, the CDR3 is TGCGCCAGCAGCTTCCCCGGCAAAAACAATGAGCAGTTCTTC. Its protein product is CASSFPGKNNEQFF.

The chain uses TRBV2 and TRBJ2-5; a possible D gene is TRBD2 (5 bases). Germline CDR1 and CDR2: SNHLY and FYNNEI. This CDR3 spans 13 amino acids. V was clipped by 4 bases and J by 5 bases, with 11 bases between them. CDR3 sequence reads: CASSGGTGETQYF. CDR3 bases: TGTGCCAGCAGTGGGGGAACGGGGGAGACCCAGTACTTC.

V is TRBV7-3 and J is TRBJ2-5, with D possibly matching TRBD1 (6 bases). Germline V gene sequence: CDR1 SGHTA, CDR2 FQGTGA. The CDR3 contains 14 residues. The V end lost 5 bases, the J end lost 1 base, and 11 bases lay between the germline ends. The CDR3 DNA reads as TGTGCCAGCAGCCAAGGGGGATCCCAAGAGACCCAGTACTTC. It translates to CASSQGGSQETQYF.

The chain uses TRBV15 and TRBJ2-1, with D uncertain. The ends were cut back, 1 base at V and 9 bases at J, with 7 bases in the middle. This CDR3 spans 12 amino acids. Germline V lookup: CDR1 LNHNV, CDR2 YYDKDF (reference sequence). In DNA form, the CDR3 reads TGTGCCACCAGCAGAGCTCAGGTTGAGCAGTTCTTC. Protein product: CATSRAQVEQFF.

As DNA, the CDR3 is TGCGCCAGCAGAGGGAGGAAAAACATTCAGTACTTC. The encoded protein is CASRGRKNIQYF. V and J are TRBV23-1 and TRBJ2-4; TRBD2 might be the D (6 bases). TRBV23-1 is an open reading frame whose function is uncertain. This CDR3 comprises 12 residues. Trimming took 6 bases from V and 4 from J, leaving 7 bases between them.

This chain connects TRBV10-3 to TRBJ2-7, with 13 bases fitting TRBD2. This CDR3 is built from 18 residues. Germline values: CDR1 ENHRY, CDR2 SYGVKD. The V segment lost 0 bases and the J segment 3 bases; nucleotides outside the gene matches: 8. The CDR3 bases are TGTGCCATCAGTGAGTCGAGGGGGACTAGCGGGAAACTCTACGAGCAGTACTTC. This translates into CAISESRGTSGKLYEQYF.

CDR3 region: CASTRDSTDTQYF. The CDR3 region has the DNA TGTGCCAGCACGAGGGACAGCACAGATACGCAGTATTTT. The V call is TRBV6-6, the J call TRBJ2-3; D might be TRBD1 or TRBD2, each matching 5 bases. This CDR3 has 13 residues. Trimming left V 7 bases short and J 0 bases short, with 8 bases between. Germline CDR1 and CDR2: MNHNY and SVGAGI (reference sequence).

This clone was detected a few times. V usage is TRBV10-1 and J usage is TRBJ1-2; weak D call: TRBD1 (5 bases). Per germline, CDR1 WNHNN and CDR2 SYGVQD (reference sequence). The ends were cut back, 3 bases at V and 4 bases at J, with 9 bases in the middle. The CDR3 sequence is 13 residues long. DNA of the CDR3: TGCGCCAGCAGTGACGGGCAGGGCTATGGCTACACCTTC. Protein product: CASSDGQGYGYTF.

This sequence joins TRBV27 and TRBJ2-5, with D unclear. V lost 3 bases and J lost 4, with 9 bases in between. The length of the CDR3 is 13 residues. Germline V CDR1 and CDR2: MNHEY, SMNVEV (reference sequence). The CDR3 DNA sequence: TGTGCCAGCAGTTTCTTGGATAGAGAGACCCAGTACTTC. It codes for CASSFLDRETQYF.

This clone appeared once. The chain combines TRBV19 with TRBJ2-7; TRBD1 is a possible D gene (6 bases). CDR1 LNHDA and CDR2 SQIVND come from the germline V gene (reference sequence). The V end lost 5 bases, the J end lost 4 bases, and 12 bases lay between the germline ends. This CDR3 contains 13 residues. CDR3 residues: CASSPTGQYEQYF. The CDR3 DNA follows: TGTGCCAGTAGTCCCACAGGGCAATACGAGCAGTACTTC.

This clone was seen once. This chain's CDR3 is CATPDRNTGELFF. As DNA, the CDR3 is TGTGCCACCCCGGACAGGAACACCGGGGAGCTGTTTTTT. The V and J genes are TRBV28 and TRBJ2-2; maybe TRBD1 (6 bases). CDR3 length: 13 residues. CDR1 MDHEN and CDR2 SYDVKM come from the germline V gene. Trimming left V 10 bases short and J 1 base short, with 10 bases between. The full variable domain, completed using reference TRBV28 and TRBJ2-2, is DVKVTQSSRYLVKRTGEKVFLECVQDMDHENMFWYRQDPGLGLRLIYFSYDVKMKEKGDIPEGYSVSREKKERFSLILESASTNQTSMYLCATPDRNTGELFFGEGSRLTVL.

The rearrangement links TRBV5-6 to TRBJ2-3; possible D gene TRBD2, 6 bases. The CDR3 consists of 16 residues. V was trimmed by 6 bases and J by 1 base, leaving 18 bases between them. The germline V gene has CDR1 SGHDT and CDR2 YYEEEE. The CDR3 sequence is CASTSHGDWGTDTQYF. Here the CDR3 DNA reads TGTGCCAGCACCTCCCATGGGGACTGGGGCACAGATACGCAGTATTTT.

Remarks on this clone: One junction end disagrees with the germline gene, perhaps due to a read error. The CDR3 region is CASSENREHGHTF. The CDR3 DNA reads as TGTGCCAGCAGTGAAAACAGGGAACATGGCCACACCTTC. The genes are TRBV6-1 and TRBJ1-2; a weak D match, TRBD1 (6 bases). Germline values: CDR1 MNHNS, CDR2 SASEGT. The CDR3 sequence is 13 residues long.

The V gene is TRBV28, the J gene TRBJ1-1; 10 positions match TRBD1. Unmatched junction bases numbered 6, after V lost 5 bases and J lost 3 bases. This CDR3 is 15 amino acids long. Germline loops: CDR1 MDHEN, CDR2 SYDVKM. CDR3 DNA sequence: TGTGCCAGCAGTCCGCGACAGGGGGCCGACACTGAAGCTTTCTTT. This codes for CASSPRQGADTEAFF.

This sequence joins TRBV4-1 and TRBJ2-1; D not certain. Germline V gene lookup returns CDR1 MGHRA and CDR2 YSYEKL. The V and J ends lost 3 bases and 15 bases respectively, with 18 bases between them. CDR3 length: 13 residues. The CDR3 protein is CASSHLTGPRRFF. The DNA of the CDR3 is TGCGCCAGCAGCCATTTGACGGGCCCCCGCCGGTTCTTC.

Only one count was recorded for this clone. The V gene is TRBV7-2, the J gene TRBJ2-7; D possibly matches TRBD1 or TRBD2 (5 bases each). Germline values: CDR1 SGHTA, CDR2 FQGNSA. CDR3 length: 14 amino acids. The ends were cut back, 6 bases at V and 2 bases at J, with 14 bases in the middle. CDR3 in amino acids: CASRRRGETYEQYF. As DNA, the CDR3 is TGTGCCAGCAGGCGCCGAGGGGAAACCTACGAGCAGTACTTC.

The chain links TRBV3-1 (or the pseudogene TRBV3-2) to TRBJ2-1; 11 bases line up with TRBD2. The CDR3 has 15 residues. Germline loops: CDR1 LGHDT, CDR2 YNNKEL (reference sequence). V was pared by 2 bases and J by 8 bases, with 5 bases of the junction left unmatched. The chain's CDR3 is CASSQLASGRYEQFF. As DNA, the CDR3 is TGTGCCAGCAGCCAATTGGCTAGCGGGAGGTATGAGCAGTTCTTC.

This sequence joins TRBV28 and TRBJ1-1; D might be TRBD1 (6 bases). The CDR3 has 15 residues. V lost 0 bases and J 5 bases, leaving 13 bases between the germline ends. The germline V gene encodes CDR1 MDHEN and CDR2 SYDVKM. The CDR3 loop reads CASSLWGGRVTEAFF. CDR3 sequence (DNA): TGTGCCAGCAGTTTATGGGGGGGCCGGGTTACTGAAGCTTTCTTT. Using reference TRBV28 and TRBJ1-1 for the parts outside the CDR3, the full variable domain is DVKVTQSSRYLVKRTGEKVFLECVQDMDHENMFWYRQDPGLGLRLIYFSYDVKMKEKGDIPEGYSVSREKKERFSLILESASTNQTSMYLCASSLWGGRVTEAFFGQGTRLTVV.

The V call is TRBV2, the J call TRBJ1-2, with 9 bases that match TRBD1. The CDR3 extends over 13 amino acids. The V gene end was trimmed by 6 bases and the J gene end by 7 bases; junction bases not matched to a gene: 6. The germline gives CDR1 SNHLY, CDR2 FYNNEI. In DNA form, the CDR3 reads TGTGCCAGCAGGGTACAGGGGGCGGGTGGCTACACCTTC. It encodes CASRVQGAGGYTF.

This clone was observed a handful of times. This rearrangement joins TRBV10-3 to TRBJ1-3; D not certain. The germline V and J ends were trimmed by 7 bases and 5 bases, with 9 bases remaining between them. The CDR3 is 12 residues long. Germline V CDR1 and CDR2: ENHRY, SYGVKD. DNA for the CDR3: TGTGCCATCACGCCGGACCGAAACACCATATATTTT. Translation gives CAITPDRNTIYF.

This clone has just one count. The chain recombines TRBV30 with TRBJ2-2, with 9 bases that match TRBD2. Germline trimming cut 5 bases from V and 6 bases from J; bases unmatched to any gene: 7. This CDR3 is built from 14 residues. Germline V gene lookup returns CDR1 GTSNPN and CDR2 SVGIG (reference sequence). DNA for the CDR3: TGTGCCTGGGCTAGCGGGATGGGCTCCGGGGAGCTGTTTTTT. This gives the protein CAWASGMGSGELFF.

The chain carries TRBV2 and TRBJ2-1, with D tentatively TRBD2 (5 bases). The germline gives CDR1 SNHLY, CDR2 FYNNEI. CDR3 length equals 14 residues. V lost 4 bases and J 0 bases, leaving 7 bases between the germline ends. CDR3 nucleotides: TGTGCCAGCAGTGTGGGGAGCTCCTACAATGAGCAGTTCTTC. It translates to CASSVGSSYNEQFF.

This clone was found once. The rearrangement links TRBV19 to TRBJ2-4; D not resolved. The V end lost 1 base, the J end lost 2 bases, and 6 bases lay between the germline ends. CDR1 is LNHDA, CDR2 SQIVND, per germline (reference sequence). CDR3 size: 14 residues. CDR3 protein: CASSIVYSKNIQYF. DNA for the CDR3: TGTGCCAGTAGTATAGTTTACTCCAAAAACATTCAGTACTTC.

This clone showed up just once. The CDR3 here is CATSSTSGSYNEQFF. As DNA, the CDR3 is TGTGCCACCAGTTCTACGAGCGGGAGCTACAATGAGCAGTTCTTC. The chain links TRBV24-1 to TRBJ2-1; 8 bases agree with TRBD2. The CDR3 spans 15 residues. V lost 6 bases and J lost 3; bases outside the gene matches: 6. Germline lookup yields CDR1 KGHDR and CDR2 SFDVKD.

The chain joins TRBV28 to TRBJ2-1, with D maybe TRBD2 (7 bases). V was clipped by 7 bases and J by 7 bases, with 17 bases between them. Germline V gene sequence: CDR1 MDHEN, CDR2 SYDVKM. The CDR3 is made up of 14 amino acids. The CDR3 DNA follows: TGTGCCAGCACCATGGGGGGGGCATGGAATGAGCAGTTCTTC. Amino acid sequence: CASTMGGAWNEQFF.

The gene calls are TRBV7-9 and TRBJ1-1; D perhaps matches TRBD1 (6 bases). The ends were cut back, 5 bases at V and 3 bases at J, with 16 bases in the middle. CDR1 and CDR2 (germline): SEHNR, FQNEAQ (reference sequence). This CDR3 spans 15 amino acids. In DNA, the CDR3 is TGTGCCAGCAGCGGGCCAGGGGTAATGGACACTGAAGCTTTCTTT. Translating gives CASSGPGVMDTEAFF.

The rearrangement joins TRBV6-2 or TRBV6-3 to TRBJ2-3; 9 nucleotides match TRBD2. This CDR3 contains 16 residues. J was trimmed by 1 base and V by 3 bases; bases with no gene match: 5. CDR1 is MNHEY and CDR2 is SVGEGT in the germline V gene. The CDR3 DNA reads TGTGCCAGCAGTTATTACAGACTAGCGGGCACAGATACGCAGTATTTT. Translation gives CASSYYRLAGTDTQYF.

This clone has a single count. V usage is TRBV12-3 or TRBV12-4 and J usage is TRBJ2-1; a possible D gene is TRBD1 (5 bases). Trimming took off 4 bases at V and 4 bases at J, with 8 bases between the two ends. CDR3 size: 13 residues. The DNA for the CDR3 is TGTGCCAGCAGTTATGGGGCATACAATGAGCAGTTCTTC. Translating gives CASSYGAYNEQFF.

V usage is TRBV28 and J usage is TRBJ2-2; TRBD2 aligns across 12 bases. CDR1 is MDHEN, CDR2 SYDVKM, per germline. This CDR3 region has 16 residues. The J segment lost 4 bases and the V segment lost 3 bases, leaving 3 bases of the junction unmatched. This CDR3 reads CASSFGLAGSTGELFF. In DNA, the CDR3 is TGTGCCAGCAGTTTCGGACTAGCGGGAAGCACCGGGGAGCTGTTTTTT.

This sequence joins TRBV7-2 and TRBJ2-7; 12 nucleotides match TRBD2. Germline V gives CDR1 SGHTA, CDR2 FQGNSA. With V trimmed by 5 bases and J by 4 bases, 15 bases remained unmatched. The CDR3 is made up of 18 amino acids. This CDR3 is CASSPRGLAGGPGYEQYF. The CDR3 DNA is TGTGCCAGCAGCCCGCGGGGGCTAGCGGGAGGGCCCGGGTACGAGCAGTACTTC.